This T cell receptor (beta chain) comes out of a study of radiation and T cells in renal cell carcinoma. Assay: immunoSEQ multiplex PCR; the TCRdb copy retains only in-frame clones and omits some. Among some 150,000 clones, 87% were seen once, and the ten largest hold 13%. Study outcomes and limitations: No pretreatment tumor biopsies were available for baseline clonotypes. Top tumor clonotypes rose in blood 2 weeks post-radiation, then contracted.

Deletions cut 2 bases from V and 3 bases from J, with 13 bases between. The CDR3 contains 15 residues. Germline CDR1 reads MRHNA; CDR2 reads SNTAGT. Remarks on this clone: Its antigen is still unknown.

Stated time point: blood 2 weeks post-SBRT. Treatment meaning: 15 Gy SBRT to primary tumor, nephrectomy 4 weeks later. Blood was sampled at baseline, 2 weeks and 4 weeks after SBRT. V gene TRBV6-4 combines with J gene TRBJ2-5; maybe TRBD2 (6 bases). The material sequenced was blood, taken from a patient whose treatment included radiotherapy and nephrectomy. This clonotype was obtained from a woman aged 45-59 years with renal cell carcinoma. The CDR3 nucleotides are TGTGCCAGCAGTGACGGTCGGGGAGGTAAAGAGACCCAGTACTTC. Translation: CASSDGRGGKETQYF.